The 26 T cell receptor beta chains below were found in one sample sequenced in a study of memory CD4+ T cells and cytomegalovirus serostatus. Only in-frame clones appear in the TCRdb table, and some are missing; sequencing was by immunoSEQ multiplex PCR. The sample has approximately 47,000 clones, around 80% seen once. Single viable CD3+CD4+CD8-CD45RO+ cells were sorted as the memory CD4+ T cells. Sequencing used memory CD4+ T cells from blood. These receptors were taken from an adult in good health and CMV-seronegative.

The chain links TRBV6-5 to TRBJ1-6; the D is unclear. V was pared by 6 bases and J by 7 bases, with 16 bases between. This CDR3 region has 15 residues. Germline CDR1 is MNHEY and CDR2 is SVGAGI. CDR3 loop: CASRRTFLGNSPLHF. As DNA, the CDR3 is TGTGCCAGCAGGCGGACTTTCCTCGGAAATTCACCCCTCCACTTT.

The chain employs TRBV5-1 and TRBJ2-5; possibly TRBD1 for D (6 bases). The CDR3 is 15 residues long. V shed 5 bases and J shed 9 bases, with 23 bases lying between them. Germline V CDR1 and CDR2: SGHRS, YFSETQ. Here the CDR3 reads CASSRPGDGTGPQYF. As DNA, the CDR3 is TGCGCCAGCAGTCGACCAGGGGATGGGACCGGGCCCCAGTACTTC.

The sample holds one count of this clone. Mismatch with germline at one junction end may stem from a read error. Here the CDR3 DNA reads TGCGCCGGCAGCCAAGAATACAGGGGAGATCTTAGAGCTTTCTTT. This codes for CAGSQEYRGDLRAFF. The chain has TRBV4-3 and TRBJ1-1, with 7 positions matching TRBD1. The CDR3 contains 15 residues. Germline CDR1 reads LGHNA; CDR2 reads YSLEER.

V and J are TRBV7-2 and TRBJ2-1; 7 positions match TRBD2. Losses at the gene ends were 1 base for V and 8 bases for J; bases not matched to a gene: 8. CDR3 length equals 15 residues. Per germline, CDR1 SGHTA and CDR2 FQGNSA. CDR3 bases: TGTGCCAGCAGCTTAGGGACTAGGTTCTTCGATGAGCAGTTCTTC. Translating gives CASSLGTRFFDEQFF.

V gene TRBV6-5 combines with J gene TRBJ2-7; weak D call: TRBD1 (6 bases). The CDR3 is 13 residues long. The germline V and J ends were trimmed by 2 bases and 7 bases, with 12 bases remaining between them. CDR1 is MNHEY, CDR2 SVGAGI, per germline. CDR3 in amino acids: CASSYRAGDEQYF. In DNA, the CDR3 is TGTGCCAGCAGTTACCGGGCAGGGGATGAGCAGTACTTC.

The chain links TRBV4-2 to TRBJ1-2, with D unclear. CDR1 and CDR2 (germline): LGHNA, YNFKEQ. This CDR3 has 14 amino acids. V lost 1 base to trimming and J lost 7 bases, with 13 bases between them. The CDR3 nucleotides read TGTGCCAGCAGCCAAGCTGGGGTCGCGGGTGGCTACACCTTC. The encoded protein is CASSQAGVAGGYTF.

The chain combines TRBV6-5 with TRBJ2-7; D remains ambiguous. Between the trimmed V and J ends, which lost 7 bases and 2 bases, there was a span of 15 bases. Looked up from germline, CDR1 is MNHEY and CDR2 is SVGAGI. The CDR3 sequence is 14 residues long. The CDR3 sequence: CASTNGVDPYEQYF. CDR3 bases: TGTGCCAGCACCAACGGAGTCGATCCCTACGAGCAGTACTTC.

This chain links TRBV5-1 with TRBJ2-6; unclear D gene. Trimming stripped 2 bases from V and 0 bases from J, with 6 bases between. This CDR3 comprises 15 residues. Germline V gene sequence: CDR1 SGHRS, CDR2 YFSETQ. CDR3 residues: CASSFGSSGANVLTF. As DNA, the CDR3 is TGCGCCAGCAGCTTTGGAAGCTCTGGGGCCAACGTCCTGACTTTC. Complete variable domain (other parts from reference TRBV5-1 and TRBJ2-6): KAGVTQTPRYLIKTRGQQVTLSCSPISGHRSVSWYQQTPGQGLQFLFEYFSETQRNKGNFPGRFSGRQFSNSRSEMNVSTLELGDSALYLCASSFGSSGANVLTFGAGSRLTVL.

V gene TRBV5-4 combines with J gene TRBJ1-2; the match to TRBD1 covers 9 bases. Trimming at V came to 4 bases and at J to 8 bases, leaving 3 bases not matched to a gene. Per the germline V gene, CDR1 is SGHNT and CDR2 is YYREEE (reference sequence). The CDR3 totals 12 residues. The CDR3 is CASSRQGEGYTF. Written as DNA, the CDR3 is TGTGCCAGCAGCCGACAGGGGGAAGGCTACACCTTC.

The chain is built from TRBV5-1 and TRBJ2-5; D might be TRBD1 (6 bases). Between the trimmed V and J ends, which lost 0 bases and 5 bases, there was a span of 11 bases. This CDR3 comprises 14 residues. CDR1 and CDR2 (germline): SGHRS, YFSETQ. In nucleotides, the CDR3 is TGCGCCAGCAGCTTGGGCCGTAGGGGGGAGACCCAGTACTTC. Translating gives CASSLGRRGETQYF.

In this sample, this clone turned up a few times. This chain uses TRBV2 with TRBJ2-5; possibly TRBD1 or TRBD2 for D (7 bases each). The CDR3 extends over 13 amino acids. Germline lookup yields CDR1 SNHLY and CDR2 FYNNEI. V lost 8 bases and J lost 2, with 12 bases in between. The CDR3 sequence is CASQRDSQETQYF. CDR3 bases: TGTGCCAGCCAGCGGGACAGTCAAGAGACCCAGTACTTC.

The CDR3, as DNA: TGTGCTAGTGGTTTGGGACAGGGGGCCTGGAATGAGCAGTTCTTC. The encoded protein is CASGLGQGAWNEQFF. The chain has TRBV12-5 and TRBJ2-1; 10 bases agree with TRBD1. The V gene end was trimmed by 1 base and the J gene end by 7 bases; junction bases not matched to a gene: 4. Germline CDR1 LGHNT, CDR2 FRNRAP. This CDR3 spans 15 amino acids.

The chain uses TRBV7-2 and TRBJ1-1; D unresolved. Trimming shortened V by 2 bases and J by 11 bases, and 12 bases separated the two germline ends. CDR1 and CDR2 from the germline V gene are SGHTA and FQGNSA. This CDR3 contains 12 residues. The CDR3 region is CASSLNSGSAFF. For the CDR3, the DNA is TGTGCCAGCAGCTTAAATTCAGGTTCGGCTTTCTTT.

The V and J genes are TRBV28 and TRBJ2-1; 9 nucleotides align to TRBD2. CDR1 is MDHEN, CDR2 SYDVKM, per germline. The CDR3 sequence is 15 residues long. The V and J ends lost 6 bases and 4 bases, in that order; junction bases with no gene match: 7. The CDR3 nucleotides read TGTGCCAGCAGCCAGACTAGCGGAGCGTACAATGAGCAGTTCTTC. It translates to CASSQTSGAYNEQFF.

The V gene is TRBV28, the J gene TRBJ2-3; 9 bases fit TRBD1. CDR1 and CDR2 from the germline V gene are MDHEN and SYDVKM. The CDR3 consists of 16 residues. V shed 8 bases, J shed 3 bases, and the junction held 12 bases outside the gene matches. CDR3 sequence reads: CASGTQGAMGTDTQYF. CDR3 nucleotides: TGTGCCAGCGGTACACAGGGGGCGATGGGGACAGATACGCAGTATTTT.

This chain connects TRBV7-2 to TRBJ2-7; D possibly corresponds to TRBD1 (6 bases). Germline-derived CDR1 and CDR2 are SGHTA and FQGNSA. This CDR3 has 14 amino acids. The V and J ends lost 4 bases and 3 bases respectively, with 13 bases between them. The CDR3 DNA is TGTGCCAGCAGCTCCAACAGGGACCGCTACGAGCAGTACTTC. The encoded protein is CASSSNRDRYEQYF.

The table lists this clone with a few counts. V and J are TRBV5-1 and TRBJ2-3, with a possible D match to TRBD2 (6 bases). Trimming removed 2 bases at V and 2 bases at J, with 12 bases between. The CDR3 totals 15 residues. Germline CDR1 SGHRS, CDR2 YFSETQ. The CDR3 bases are TGCGCCAGCAGCTTCCGGGACTCCAACACAGATACGCAGTATTTT. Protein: CASSFRDSNTDTQYF. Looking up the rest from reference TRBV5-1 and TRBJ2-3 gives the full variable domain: KAGVTQTPRYLIKTRGQQVTLSCSPISGHRSVSWYQQTPGQGLQFLFEYFSETQRNKGNFPGRFSGRQFSNSRSEMNVSTLELGDSALYLCASSFRDSNTDTQYFGPGTRLTVL.

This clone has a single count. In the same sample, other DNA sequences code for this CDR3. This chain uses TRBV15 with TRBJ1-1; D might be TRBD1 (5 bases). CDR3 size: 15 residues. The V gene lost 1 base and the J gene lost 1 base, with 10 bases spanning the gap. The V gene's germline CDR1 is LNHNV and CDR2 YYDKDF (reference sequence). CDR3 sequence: CATSRAPGTNTEAFF. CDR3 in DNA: TGTGCCACCAGCAGAGCTCCAGGGACGAACACTGAAGCTTTCTTT.

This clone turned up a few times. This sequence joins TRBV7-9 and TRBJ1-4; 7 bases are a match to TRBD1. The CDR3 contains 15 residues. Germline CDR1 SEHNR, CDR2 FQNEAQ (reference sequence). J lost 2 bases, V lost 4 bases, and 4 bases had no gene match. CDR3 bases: TGTGCCAGCAGCTACCAGACAGGGACTAATGAAAAACTGTTTTTT. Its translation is CASSYQTGTNEKLFF. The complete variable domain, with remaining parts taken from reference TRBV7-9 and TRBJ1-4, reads DTGVSQNPRHKITKRGQNVTFRCDPISEHNRLYWYRQTLGQGPEFLTYFQNEAQLEKSRLLSDRFSAERPKGSFSTLEIQRTEQGDSAMYLCASSYQTGTNEKLFFGSGTQLSVL.

The CDR3 spells CASSVGTGAEQYF. CDR3 in DNA: TGTGCCAGCAGCGTAGGGACAGGGGCCGAGCAGTACTTC. J is TRBJ2-7 and V is TRBV9; 9 nucleotides line up with TRBD1. CDR1 SGDLS and CDR2 YYNGEE come from the germline V gene. The junction had 1 base not matched to a gene; V was cut back by 0 bases and J by 6 bases. The CDR3 runs 13 residues.

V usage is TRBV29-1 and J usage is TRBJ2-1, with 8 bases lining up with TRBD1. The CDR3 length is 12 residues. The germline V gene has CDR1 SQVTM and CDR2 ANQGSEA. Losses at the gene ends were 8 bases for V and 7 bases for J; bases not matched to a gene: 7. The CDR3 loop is CSIGQGRNEQFF. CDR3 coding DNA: TGCAGCATTGGACAGGGACGGAATGAGCAGTTCTTC.

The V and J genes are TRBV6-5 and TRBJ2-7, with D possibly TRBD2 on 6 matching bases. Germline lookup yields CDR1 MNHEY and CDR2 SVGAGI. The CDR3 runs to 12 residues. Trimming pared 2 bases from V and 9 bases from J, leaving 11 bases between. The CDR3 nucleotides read TGTGCCAGCAGTTACCCTCGGGGAGGGCAGTACTTC. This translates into CASSYPRGGQYF.

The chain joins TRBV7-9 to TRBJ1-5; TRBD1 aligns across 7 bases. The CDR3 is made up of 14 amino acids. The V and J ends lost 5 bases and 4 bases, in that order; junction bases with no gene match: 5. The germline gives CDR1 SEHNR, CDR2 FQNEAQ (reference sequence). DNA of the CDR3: TGTGCCAGCAGCCCAGACAGGGTAAATCAGCCCCAGCATTTT. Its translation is CASSPDRVNQPQHF.

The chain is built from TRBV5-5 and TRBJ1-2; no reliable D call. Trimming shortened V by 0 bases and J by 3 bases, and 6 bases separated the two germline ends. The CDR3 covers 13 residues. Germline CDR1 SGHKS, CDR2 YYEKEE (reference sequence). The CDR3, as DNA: TGTGCCAGCAGCTTGGGTTGGGACTATGGCTACACCTTC. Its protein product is CASSLGWDYGYTF.

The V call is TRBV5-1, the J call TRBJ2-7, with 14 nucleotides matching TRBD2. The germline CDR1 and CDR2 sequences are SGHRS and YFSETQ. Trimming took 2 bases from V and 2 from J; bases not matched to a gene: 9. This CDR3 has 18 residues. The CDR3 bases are TGCGCCAGCAGCTTAACGTGGACTAGCGGGGGGTCCACCTACGAGCAGTACTTC. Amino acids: CASSLTWTSGGSTYEQYF.

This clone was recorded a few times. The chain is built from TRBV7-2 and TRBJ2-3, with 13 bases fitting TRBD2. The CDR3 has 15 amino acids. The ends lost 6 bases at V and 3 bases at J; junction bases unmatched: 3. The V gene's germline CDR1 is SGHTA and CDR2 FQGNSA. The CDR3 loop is CASSKLAGGTDTQYF. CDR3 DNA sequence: TGTGCCAGCAGTAAACTAGCGGGGGGGACAGATACGCAGTATTTT.